One sample yielded the 5 T cell receptor beta chains listed below, sequenced in a study of cytomegalovirus exposure and HLA in healthy donors (dated by TCRdb to between 2016 and 2019). The library was generated by the immunoSEQ multiplex PCR assay. The table was pulled from immuneACCESS by TCRdb, which kept in-frame rearrangements only. Such tables lose some clones; where checked, under half of the loss comes from unresolved V genes, and the rest has no known cause. The sample has tens of thousands of clones on record, approximately 93% of them singletons. Roughly 1.6% of the sample is held by the ten biggest clonotypes. Material: PBMCs. The receptors come from a man younger than 35 in good health and CMV-seropositive.

The V call is TRBV5-1, the J call TRBJ1-1; maybe TRBD1 (6 bases). Trimming stripped 5 bases from V and 1 base from J, with 12 bases between. The CDR3 is made up of 14 amino acids. Germline values: CDR1 SGHRS, CDR2 YFSETQ. CDR3 DNA: TGCGCCAGCAGATTTGGGGGCCCGAACACTGAAGCTTTCTTT. Amino acids: CASRFGGPNTEAFF. Combining the CDR3 with reference TRBV5-1 and TRBJ1-1 gives the whole variable domain KAGVTQTPRYLIKTRGQQVTLSCSPISGHRSVSWYQQTPGQGLQFLFEYFSETQRNKGNFPGRFSGRQFSNSRSEMNVSTLELGDSALYLCASRFGGPNTEAFFGQGTRLTVV.

The chain joins TRBV10-1 to TRBJ1-1; 9 bases match TRBD1. V shed 5 bases, J shed 0 bases, and the junction held 4 bases outside the gene matches. CDR1 and CDR2 from the germline V gene are WNHNN and SYGVQD (reference sequence). The CDR3 consists of 15 residues. CDR3 amino acids: CASSWDRAMNTEAFF. Written as DNA, the CDR3 is TGCGCCAGCAGTTGGGACAGGGCTATGAACACTGAAGCTTTCTTT.

The chain uses TRBV5-1 and TRBJ2-3; 10 nucleotides align to TRBD1. The germline V gene has CDR1 SGHRS and CDR2 YFSETQ. V lost 5 bases to trimming and J lost 5 bases; unmatched junction nucleotides: 8. The CDR3 covers 15 residues. CDR3 in amino acids: CASRLYGQGEDTQYF. DNA of the CDR3: TGCGCCAGCAGATTGTACGGACAGGGGGAAGATACGCAGTATTTT.

The rearrangement links TRBV12-5 to TRBJ2-3; a weak D match, TRBD2 (5 bases). CDR3 size: 14 residues. CDR1 is LGHNT and CDR2 is FRNRAP in the germline V gene. Trimming left V 7 bases short and J 2 bases short, with 13 bases between. This CDR3 is CASAVGGYTDTQYF. Here the CDR3 DNA reads TGTGCTAGTGCCGTAGGAGGTTACACAGATACGCAGTATTTT.

This sequence joins TRBV7-2 and TRBJ2-7; D call uncertain. The CDR3 length is 13 residues. Germline V gene data show CDR1 as SGHTA and CDR2 as FQGNSA. Trimming removed 0 bases from V and 6 bases from J, with 9 bases in between. Here the CDR3 DNA reads TGTGCCAGCAGCTTAGCTGGGCTGCTCGAGCAGTACTTC. Its translation is CASSLAGLLEQYF.